Listed here is a single T cell receptor (beta chain). Its specific antigen is unknown. Per-nucleotide qualities are absent, and no much larger clonotype sits a single base away. The sample carries other DNA sequences with the same CDR3. Libraries were built with the immunoSEQ multiplex PCR assay. Per the source publication's procedure: A statistical classification framework was built to diagnose cytomegalovirus status from the catalog of TCR beta chain sequences. Held by TCRdb, this immuneACCESS table contains in-frame sequences only and omits some clones. Under half of the omission traces to an unresolved V gene where checked; the cause of the rest is unknown. V, J and clone size derive from that table, while D and trimming were established from the DNA sequence. This sample holds 55,000 to 65,000 clones; 85% to 95% were observed only once. 5.8% of the sample belongs to the ten largest clones. The donors belonged to the validation cohort of over a hundred subjects, which was separate from the approximately 660-subject first cohort.

The data belong to a study of cytomegalovirus exposure and HLA in healthy donors (dated 2017 in TCRdb). The study in broad terms: A later analysis indicated that the 90 to 150 validation repertoires were generated on the platform also employed for the 700 or so repertoires of the first cohort. The study was designed to test whether signatures of past pathogen exposure could be identified by cataloging public T cell receptors. A separate validation cohort of roughly 110 different subjects was used in addition to the roughly 670-subject first cohort. To predict cytomegalovirus infection status, the study combined high-throughput TCR immunosequencing, statistical association of individual TCRs with disease status, and machine learning.

General conclusions and limits of the study: In the study, 164 TCR beta chains were listed as associated with cytomegalovirus. Most TCR sequences were observed very rarely across donors, whereas some public TCRs were present in many individuals. In vitro tests confirmed that a few of the cytomegalovirus-associated TCR beta chains recognize cytomegalovirus antigens. The authors suggested that the approach could potentially be generalized to other disease states and immunological phenotypes. A later analysis had no HLA typing for the validation cohort, so co-occurrence there was scored across all 110 or so repertoires. In both the original and validation cohorts, the classifier was reported to diagnose cytomegalovirus status with high specificity and sensitivity. Of the cluster scores, roughly 93% were above 0 in a later analysis, which found that TCRs clustered in the first cohort also tended to co-occur in the approximately 110 validation repertoires.

Trimming takes 7 bases off V and 4 bases off J; junction bases not matched to a gene: 3. Via the germline V gene, CDR1 is SQVTM and CDR2 ANQGSEA. Including the terminal cysteine and phenylalanine, the CDR3 comprises 12 residues. Only the CDR3 portion is preserved as DNA: 36 bases, with reading frame beginning at the first base. Sequencing was performed on PBMCs. The receptor was isolated from a young woman in good health and CMV-seropositive. The rearranged segments are TRBV29-1 and TRBJ1-5, and TRBD1 matches 8 of the central bases. The nucleotides are TGCAGCGCCCGACAGGGGAATCAGCCCCAGCATTTT. Its amino acids are CSARQGNQPQHF. Reference TRBV29-1 and TRBJ1-5 proteins supply the regions before and after the CDR3; the full variable domain is: SAVISQKPSRDICQRGTSLTIQCQVDSQVTMMFWYRQQPGQSLTLIATANQGSEATYESGFVIDKFPISRPNLTFSTLTVSNMSPEDSSIYLCSARQGNQPQHFGDGTRLSIL.